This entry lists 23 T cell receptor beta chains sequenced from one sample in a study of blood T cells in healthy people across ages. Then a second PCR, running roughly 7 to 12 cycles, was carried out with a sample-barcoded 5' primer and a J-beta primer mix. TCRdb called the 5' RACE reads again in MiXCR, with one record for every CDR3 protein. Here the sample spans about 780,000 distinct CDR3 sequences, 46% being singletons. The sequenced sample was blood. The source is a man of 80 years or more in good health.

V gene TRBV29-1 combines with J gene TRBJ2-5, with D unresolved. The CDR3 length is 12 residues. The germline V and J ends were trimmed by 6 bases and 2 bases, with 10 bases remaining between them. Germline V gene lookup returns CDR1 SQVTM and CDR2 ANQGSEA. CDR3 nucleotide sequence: TGCAGCGTCTCAAACACGCAAGAGACCCAGTACTTC. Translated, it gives CSVSNTQETQYF.

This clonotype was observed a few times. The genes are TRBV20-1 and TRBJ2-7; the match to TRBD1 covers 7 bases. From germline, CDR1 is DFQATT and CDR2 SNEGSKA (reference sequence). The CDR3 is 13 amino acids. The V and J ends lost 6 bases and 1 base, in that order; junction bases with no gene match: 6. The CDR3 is CSAEGAQSYEQYF. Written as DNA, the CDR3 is TGCAGTGCCGAGGGGGCACAATCCTACGAGCAGTACTTC.

The CDR3 spells CSAGGGKDYGYTF. CDR3 nucleotides: TGCAGTGCAGGCGGGGGGAAAGACTATGGCTACACCTTC. The rearrangement uses TRBV20-1 and TRBJ1-2; D possibly corresponds to TRBD1 (5 bases). Germline V gene data show CDR1 as DFQATT and CDR2 as SNEGSKA (reference sequence). CDR3 size: 13 residues. With 6 bases removed from V and 3 bases from J, the gap between germline ends came to 14 bases.

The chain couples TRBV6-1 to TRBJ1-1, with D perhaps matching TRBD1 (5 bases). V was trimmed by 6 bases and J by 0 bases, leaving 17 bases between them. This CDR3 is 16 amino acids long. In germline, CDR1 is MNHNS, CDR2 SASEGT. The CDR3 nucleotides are TGTGCCAGCAGGAGGTGGGGCAGCCACATGAACACTGAAGCTTTCTTT. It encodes CASRRWGSHMNTEAFF.

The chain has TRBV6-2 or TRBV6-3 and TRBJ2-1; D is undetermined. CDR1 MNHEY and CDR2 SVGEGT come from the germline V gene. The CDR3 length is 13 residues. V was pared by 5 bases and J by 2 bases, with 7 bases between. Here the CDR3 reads CASSDEAYNEQFF. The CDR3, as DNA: TGTGCCAGCAGTGATGAAGCCTACAATGAGCAGTTCTTC.

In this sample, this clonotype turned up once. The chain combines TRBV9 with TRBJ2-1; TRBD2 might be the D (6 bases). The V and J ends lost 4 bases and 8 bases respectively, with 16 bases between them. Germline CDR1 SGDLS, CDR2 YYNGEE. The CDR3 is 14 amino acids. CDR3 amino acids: CASSRGLVGYEQFF. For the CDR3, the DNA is TGTGCCAGCAGCCGGGGACTGGTAGGATATGAGCAGTTCTTC.

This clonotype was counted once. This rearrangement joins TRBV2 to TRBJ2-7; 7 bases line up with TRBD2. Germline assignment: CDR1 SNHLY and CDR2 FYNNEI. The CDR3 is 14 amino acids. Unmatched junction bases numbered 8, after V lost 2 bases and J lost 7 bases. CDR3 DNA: TGTGCCAGCAGTGAACTCCGGGACTACAATGAGCAGTACTTC. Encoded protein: CASSELRDYNEQYF.

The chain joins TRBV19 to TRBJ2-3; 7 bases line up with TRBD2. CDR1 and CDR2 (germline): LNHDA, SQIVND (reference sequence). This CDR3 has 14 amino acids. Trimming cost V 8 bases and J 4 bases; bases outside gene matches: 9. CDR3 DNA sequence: TGTGCCAGTTTGGGCGGGAGCCTGGCAGATACGCAGTATTTT. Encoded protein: CASLGGSLADTQYF.

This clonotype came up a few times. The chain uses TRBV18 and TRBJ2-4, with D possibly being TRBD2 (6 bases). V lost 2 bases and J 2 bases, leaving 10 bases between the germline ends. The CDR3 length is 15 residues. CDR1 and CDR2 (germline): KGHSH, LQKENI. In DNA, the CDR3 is TGTGCCAGCTCACCAAACGGGAGAACCAAAAACATTCAGTACTTC. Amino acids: CASSPNGRTKNIQYF.

DNA for the CDR3: TGTGCCAGCAGCTTAGCGGGGGGGGCCGAAGAGCAGTTCTTC. Amino acids: CASSLAGGAEEQFF. The chain couples TRBV7-9 to TRBJ2-1; TRBD2 is a possible D gene (7 bases). CDR1 is SEHNR and CDR2 is FQNEAQ in the germline V gene (reference sequence). Deletions cut 0 bases from V and 10 bases from J, with 13 bases between. This CDR3 comprises 14 residues.

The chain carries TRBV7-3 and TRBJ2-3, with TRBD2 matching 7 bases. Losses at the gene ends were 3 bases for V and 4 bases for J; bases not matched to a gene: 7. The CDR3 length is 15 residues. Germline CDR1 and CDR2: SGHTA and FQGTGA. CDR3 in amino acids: CASSFYGGRADTQYF. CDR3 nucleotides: TGTGCCAGCAGCTTTTACGGGGGGAGGGCAGATACGCAGTATTTT.

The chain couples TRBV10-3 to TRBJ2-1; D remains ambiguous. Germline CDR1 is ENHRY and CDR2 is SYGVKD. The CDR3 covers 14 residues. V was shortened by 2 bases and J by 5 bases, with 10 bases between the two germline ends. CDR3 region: CAISEPTRNNEQFF. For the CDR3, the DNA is TGTGCCATCAGTGAGCCGACGCGGAACAATGAGCAGTTCTTC.

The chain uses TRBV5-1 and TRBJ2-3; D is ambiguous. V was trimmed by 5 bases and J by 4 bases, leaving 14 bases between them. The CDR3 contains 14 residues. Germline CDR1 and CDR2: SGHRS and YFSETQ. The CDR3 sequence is CASSPRIDADTQYF. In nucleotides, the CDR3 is TGCGCCAGCAGTCCACGGATCGACGCAGATACGCAGTATTTT. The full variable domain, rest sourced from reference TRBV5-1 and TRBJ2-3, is KAGVTQTPRYLIKTRGQQVTLSCSPISGHRSVSWYQQTPGQGLQFLFEYFSETQRNKGNFPGRFSGRQFSNSRSEMNVSTLELGDSALYLCASSPRIDADTQYFGPGTRLTVL.

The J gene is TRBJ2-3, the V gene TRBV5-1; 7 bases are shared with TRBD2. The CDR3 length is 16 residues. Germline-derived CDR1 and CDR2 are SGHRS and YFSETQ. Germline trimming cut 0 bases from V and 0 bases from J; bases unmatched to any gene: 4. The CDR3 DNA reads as TGCGCCAGCAGCTTGGAGGATAGCGGGAGCACAGATACGCAGTATTTT. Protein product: CASSLEDSGSTDTQYF.

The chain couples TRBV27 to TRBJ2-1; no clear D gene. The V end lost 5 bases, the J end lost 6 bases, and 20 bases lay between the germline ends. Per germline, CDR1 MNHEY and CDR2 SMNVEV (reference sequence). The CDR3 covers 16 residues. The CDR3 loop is CASSPRSTTPFNEQFF. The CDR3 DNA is TGTGCCAGCAGTCCGAGGTCTACAACGCCATTCAATGAGCAGTTCTTC.

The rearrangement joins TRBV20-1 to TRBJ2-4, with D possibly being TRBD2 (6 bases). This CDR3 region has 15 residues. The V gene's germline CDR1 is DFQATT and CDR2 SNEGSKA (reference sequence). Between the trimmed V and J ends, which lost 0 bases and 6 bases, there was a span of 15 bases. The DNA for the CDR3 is TGCAGTGCTAGAGATTCAACGGGGGACGGAAACATTCAGTACTTC. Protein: CSARDSTGDGNIQYF.

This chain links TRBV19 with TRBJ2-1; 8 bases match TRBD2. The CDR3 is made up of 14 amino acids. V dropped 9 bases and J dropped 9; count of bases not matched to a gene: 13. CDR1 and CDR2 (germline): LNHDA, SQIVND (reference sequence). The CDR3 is CASRGGDQYAEQFF. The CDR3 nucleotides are TGTGCCAGCCGGGGGGGCGATCAGTACGCTGAGCAGTTCTTC. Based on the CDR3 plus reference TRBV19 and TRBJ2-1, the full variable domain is DGGITQSPKYLFRKEGQNVTLSCEQNLNHDAMYWYRQDPGQGLRLIYYSQIVNDFQKGDIAEGYSVSREKKESFPLTVTSAQKNPTAFYLCASRGGDQYAEQFFGPGTRLTVL.

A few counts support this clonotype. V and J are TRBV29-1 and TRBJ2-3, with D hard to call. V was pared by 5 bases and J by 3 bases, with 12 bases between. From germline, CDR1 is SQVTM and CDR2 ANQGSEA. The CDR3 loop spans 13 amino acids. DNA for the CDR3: TGCAGCGTTTCGAGCTCAGCGACAGATACGCAGTATTTT. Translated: CSVSSSATDTQYF.

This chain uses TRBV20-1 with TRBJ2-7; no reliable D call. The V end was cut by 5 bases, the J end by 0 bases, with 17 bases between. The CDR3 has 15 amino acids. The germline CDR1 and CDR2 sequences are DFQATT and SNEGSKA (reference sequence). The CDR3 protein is CSAPAPTLGSYEQYF. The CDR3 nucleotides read TGCAGTGCTCCTGCGCCCACGCTAGGCTCCTACGAGCAGTACTTC.

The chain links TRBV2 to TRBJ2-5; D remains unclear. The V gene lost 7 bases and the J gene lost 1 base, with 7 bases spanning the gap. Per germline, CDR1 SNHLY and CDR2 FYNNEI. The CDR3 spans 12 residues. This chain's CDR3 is CASIRAQETQYF. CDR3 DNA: TGTGCCAGCATCCGGGCCCAAGAGACCCAGTACTTC.

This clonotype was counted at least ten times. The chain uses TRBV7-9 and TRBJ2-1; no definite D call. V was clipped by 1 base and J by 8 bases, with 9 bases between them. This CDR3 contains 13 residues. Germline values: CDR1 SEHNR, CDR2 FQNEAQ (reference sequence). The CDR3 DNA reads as TGTGCCAGCAGCTTAGGAATAACTTATGAGCAGTTCTTC. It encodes CASSLGITYEQFF.

CDR3 sequence: CASSFSGAEQYF. CDR3 nucleotide sequence: TGTGCCAGCAGTTTCTCCGGCGCCGAGCAGTACTTC. The gene calls are TRBV12-3 or TRBV12-4 and TRBJ2-5; D is undetermined. The J call may be mistaken, given a closer DNA end match to TRBJ2-7. CDR3 length: 12 amino acids.

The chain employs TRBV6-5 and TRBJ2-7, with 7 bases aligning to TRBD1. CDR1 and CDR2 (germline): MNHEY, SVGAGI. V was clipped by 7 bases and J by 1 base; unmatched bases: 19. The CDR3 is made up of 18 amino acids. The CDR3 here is CASNLRAASGTVSYEQYF. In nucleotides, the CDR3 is TGTGCCAGCAATTTGCGTGCTGCTTCCGGGACAGTATCCTACGAGCAGTACTTC.